A selection of T cell receptor beta chains follows, all from one sample in a study of T cell repertoires in cytomegalovirus infection. TCRdb used MiXCR to reprocess the reads, holding one entry per CDR3 protein. The data contain about 240,000 distinct CDR3 sequences, more than 9% of them singletons. Sequences were obtained from PBMCs. The receptor source for this set is a human donor in good health (CMV status not recorded). Some clones in this sample may be carry-over from other donors' samples. CDR3s include the opening cysteine and the closing phenylalanine or tryptophan. A D gene is named only where the DNA matches it firmly. Where a row states a size, it is once, few, many or the class of an expanded clone; other rows omit it.

D,size,J,V,CDR3,DNA
NA,NA,TRBJ2-1,TRBV10-3,CAIGDEFEQFF,TGTGCCATCGGGGACGAGTTTGAGCAGTTCTTC
TRBD2,many,TRBJ2-2,TRBV12-3/TRBV12-4,CASSFGLLAGAGGELFF,TGTGCCAGCAGTTTCGGGTTACTAGCGGGAGCGGGCGGGGAGCTGTTTTTT
NA,NA,TRBJ1-1,TRBV20-1,CSASSGKGTEAFF,TGCAGTGCTAGCTCGGGTAAGGGAACTGAAGCTTTCTTT
TRBD1,many,TRBJ1-5,TRBV12-5,CASGWTGQVSNQPQHF,TGTGCTAGTGGTTGGACCGGACAGGTTAGCAATCAGCCCCAGCATTTT
NA,few,TRBJ2-5,TRBV14,CASSQEHGQETQYF,TGTGCCAGCAGCCAAGAACACGGCCAAGAGACCCAGTACTTC
NA,NA,TRBJ2-3,TRBV10-3,CAIRDHTDTQYF,TGTGCCATCAGAGACCACACAGATACGCAGTATTTT
NA,NA,TRBJ2-5,TRBV5-4,CASSFSRSRETQYF,TGTGCCAGCAGCTTTTCTAGGTCCCGAGAGACCCAGTACTTC
NA,few,TRBJ2-4,TRBV28,CASSPGAPNIQYF,TGTGCCAGCAGCCCCGGGGCTCCGAACATTCAGTACTTC
TRBD2,many,TRBJ2-1,TRBV4-1,CASSPPLAAYNEQFF,TGCGCCAGCAGCCCCCCCCTAGCGGCCTACAATGAGCAGTTCTTC
NA,many,TRBJ2-7,TRBV7-2,CASSLESATPHQNF,TGTGCCAGCAGCTTAGAATCAGCGACCCCCCACCAAAACTTC
TRBD1,NA,TRBJ2-7,TRBV6-2/TRBV6-3,CASAEGATYEQYF,TGTGCCAGCGCCGAGGGGGCCACCTACGAGCAGTACTTC
NA,few,TRBJ1-6,TRBV7-3,CASSLLGGDNSPLHF,TGTGCCAGCAGCTTATTGGGGGGGGATAATTCACCCCTCCACTTT
TRBD1,many,TRBJ1-3,TRBV7-2,CASSPGTGVPYSGNTIYF,TGTGCCAGCAGCCCCGGGACAGGGGTCCCCTACTCTGGAAACACCATATATTTT
TRBD1,many,TRBJ1-1,TRBV7-8,CASSLGTGMVDTEAFF,TGTGCCAGCAGCTTAGGGACAGGGATGGTGGACACTGAAGCTTTCTTT
NA,many,TRBJ2-5,TRBV2,CASMTRSYQETQYF,TGTGCCAGCATGACTAGATCTTACCAAGAGACCCAGTACTTC
NA,NA,TRBJ2-2,TRBV6-2/TRBV6-3,CASSQQGIGELFF,TGTGCCAGCAGCCAACAGGGAATCGGGGAGCTGTTTTTT
NA,many,TRBJ2-5,TRBV10-3,CAIRVEETQYF,TGTGCCATCAGAGTAGAAGAGACCCAGTACTTC
TRBD1,many,TRBJ1-2,TRBV19,CASSIETGYGYTF,TGTGCCAGTAGTATCGAGACAGGGTATGGCTACACCTTC
NA,few,TRBJ2-2,TRBV5-1,CASSPSASPNTGELFF,TGCGCCAGCAGCCCGAGTGCCTCGCCCAACACCGGGGAGCTGTTTTTT
TRBD1,few,TRBJ2-3,TRBV7-3,CASSLMRPGQSTDTQYF,TGTGCCAGCAGCTTAATGCGCCCGGGACAGTCCACAGATACGCAGTATTTT
TRBD1,many,TRBJ1-5,TRBV7-2,CASSDSGTVSNQPQHF,TGTGCCAGCAGTGATTCCGGGACAGTTAGCAATCAGCCCCAGCATTTT
TRBD2,many,TRBJ2-1,TRBV20-1,CSARDGTSGGGDEQFF,TGCAGTGCTAGAGATGGGACTAGCGGGGGGGGGGATGAGCAGTTCTTC
TRBD1,many,TRBJ2-6,TRBV11-2,CASSSGTGRAGANVLTF,TGTGCCAGCAGCTCCGGGACAGGGAGGGCTGGGGCCAACGTCCTGACTTTC
NA,NA,TRBJ2-5,TRBV3-1,CASSPHTRETQYF,TGTGCCAGCAGCCCCCACACTCGGGAGACCCAGTACTTC
TRBD2,many,TRBJ2-1,TRBV23-1,CASSQSETSGRSSYNEQFF,TGCGCCAGCAGTCAATCTGAGACTAGCGGGAGGAGCTCCTACAATGAGCAGTTCTTC
NA,few,TRBJ2-7,TRBV7-2,CASSLRDGVGEQYF,TGTGCCAGCAGCCTCAGAGACGGGGTCGGCGAGCAGTACTTC
TRBD2,many,TRBJ2-7,TRBV7-2,CASSEMTSGAPTEQYF,TGTGCCAGCAGCGAAATGACTAGCGGCGCCCCTACTGAGCAGTACTTC